This passage covers 15 T cell receptor beta chains from one sample sequenced in a study of type 1 and type 2 diabetes patients. Genomic DNA was the PCR template. Multiplex PCR with 30 forward and 13 reverse primers amplified the TCR beta CDR3. TCRdb itself ran the multiplex PCR reads through MiXCR, one entry per CDR3 protein. The top ten clones hold about 13% of a sample with fewer than 350,000 distinct CDR3 sequences, around 47% of them seen once. The sample was peripheral blood mononuclear cells (PBMCs). These receptors were collected from a man younger than 35 with type 2 diabetes.

This clonotype appeared a few times. The gene calls are TRBV28 and TRBJ2-7, with a weak D call TRBD2 (7 bases). The CDR3 loop spans 11 amino acids. CDR1 is MDHEN, CDR2 SYDVKM, per germline. V lost 10 bases and J lost 5, with 12 bases in between. CDR3 nucleotides: TGTGCCACCCTCGGGGGGCACGAGCAGTACTTC. This encodes CATLGGHEQYF. Supplemented by reference TRBV28 and TRBJ2-7, the full variable domain reads DVKVTQSSRYLVKRTGEKVFLECVQDMDHENMFWYRQDPGLGLRLIYFSYDVKMKEKGDIPEGYSVSREKKERFSLILESASTNQTSMYLCATLGGHEQYFGPGTRLTVT.

The chain carries TRBV4-3 and TRBJ1-5; D unresolved. Trimming took off 0 bases at V and 7 bases at J, with 13 bases between the two ends. The CDR3 has 15 residues. Germline lookup yields CDR1 LGHNA and CDR2 YSLEER. CDR3 sequence reads: CASSQDRRVSQPQHF. In DNA, the CDR3 is TGCGCCAGCAGCCAAGATCGAAGGGTTAGCCAGCCCCAGCATTTT.

This clonotype turned up a few times. The CDR3 reads CASSPGQGGFSGANVLTF. CDR3 DNA sequence: TGTGCCAGCAGCCCAGGCCAGGGGGGTTTCTCTGGGGCCAACGTCCTGACTTTC. V is TRBV7-8 and J is TRBJ2-6, with TRBD1 as a possible D gene (7 bases). Germline values: CDR1 SGHVS, CDR2 FQNEAQ. The CDR3 is 18 residues long. Trimming left V 5 bases short and J 0 bases short, with 17 bases between.

The chain employs TRBV25-1 and TRBJ2-1; perhaps TRBD2 as D (5 bases). Germline V gene data show CDR1 as MGHDK and CDR2 as SYGVNS. The length of the CDR3 is 16 residues. V was cut by 5 bases and J by 5 bases, with 19 bases left in between. CDR3 amino acids: CASSSRGGGADNEQFF. CDR3 bases: TGTGCCAGCAGTTCTCGGGGTGGAGGCGCCGACAATGAGCAGTTCTTC. Full variable domain (rest looked up from reference TRBV25-1 and TRBJ2-1): EADIYQTPRYLVIGTGKKITLECSQTMGHDKMYWYQQDPGMELHLIHYSYGVNSTEKGDLSSESTVSRIRTEHFPLTLESARPSHTSQYLCASSSRGGGADNEQFFGPGTRLTVL.

About this clonotype itself: No conserved phenylalanine or tryptophan ends this CDR3, so it is likely a read error. Because the CDR3's place on the DNA is in doubt, the DNA is left out and the CDR3 is given as listed by TCRdb. This rearrangement joins TRBV2 to TRBJ2-1; the D segment call TRBD2 is taken from the table without a DNA check. Germline V CDR1 and CDR2: SNHLY, FYNNEI. From its first to its last residue, the CDR3 has 13 amino acids. The CDR3: CASMGTSGRVALL.

This clonotype was recorded a few times. This chain joins TRBV7-3 and TRBJ2-1, with a weak D call TRBD1 (6 bases). Germline V gene lookup returns CDR1 SGHTA and CDR2 FQGTGA. The CDR3 runs 16 residues. The germline V and J ends were trimmed by 1 base and 7 bases, with 17 bases remaining between them. The CDR3 region is CASSLMAGTSSNEQFF. As DNA, the CDR3 is TGTGCCAGCAGCTTAATGGCAGGGACAAGTTCGAATGAGCAGTTCTTC.

About this clonotype: An end of the junction differs from the germline gene, which may be a read error. The V call is TRBV27, the J call TRBJ1-1, with 8 bases lining up with TRBD1. Germline lookup yields CDR1 MNHEY and CDR2 SMNVEV (reference sequence). The CDR3 is made up of 14 amino acids. The DNA for the CDR3 is TGTGCCAGCACAGACAGGGGAAGGTACGCTGAAGCTTCCTTT. Amino acid sequence: CASTDRGRYAEASF.

This clonotype was seen only a few times. J is TRBJ2-5 and V is TRBV7-2; D may be TRBD1 (6 bases). Germline-derived CDR1 and CDR2 are SGHTA and FQGNSA. The CDR3 length is 14 residues. The germline V and J ends were trimmed by 2 bases and 4 bases, with 11 bases remaining between them. CDR3 in DNA: TGTGCCAGCAGCTTAAGAGTCAGGGGAGAGACCCAGTACTTC. The encoded protein is CASSLRVRGETQYF.

The chain has TRBV12-3 or TRBV12-4 and TRBJ1-5; 9 bases fit TRBD1. The CDR3 is made up of 17 amino acids. V dropped 5 bases and J dropped 1; count of bases not matched to a gene: 9. The CDR3 sequence: CASSATGGGRSNQPQHF. The DNA for the CDR3 is TGTGCCAGCAGTGCTACAGGGGGCGGACGGAGCAATCAGCCCCAGCATTTT.

The chain employs TRBV27 and TRBJ2-5; D could derive from TRBD1 or TRBD2 (8 bases each). Germline loops: CDR1 MNHEY, CDR2 SMNVEV (reference sequence). V lost 4 bases to trimming and J lost 5 bases, with 20 bases between them. The CDR3 spans 16 residues. This CDR3 reads CASSSVGSGDRETQYF. The CDR3 DNA sequence: TGTGCCAGCAGTTCCGTGGGTAGCGGGGACAGGGAGACCCAGTACTTC.

The chain carries TRBV4-1 and TRBJ1-2, with D possibly TRBD1 on 5 matching bases. There are 13 residues in the CDR3. Trimming removed 4 bases at V and 8 bases at J, with 14 bases between. Germline CDR1 is MGHRA and CDR2 is YSYEKL. The CDR3 loop reads CASSPPDTRGYTF. The CDR3 DNA reads TGCGCCAGCAGCCCCCCGGACACTAGGGGCTACACCTTC.

The sample holds a few counts of this clonotype. The chain uses TRBV7-2 and TRBJ1-2; weak D call: TRBD1 (6 bases). The germline V and J ends were trimmed by 1 base and 6 bases, with 21 bases remaining between them. Per the germline V gene, CDR1 is SGHTA and CDR2 is FQGNSA. The CDR3 totals 17 residues. DNA for the CDR3: TGTGCCAGCAGCTTAGTGATAGGGGGTAACTGGCCTAATGGCTACACCTTC. Residues: CASSLVIGGNWPNGYTF. Together with reference TRBV7-2 and TRBJ1-2, the CDR3 gives the full variable domain: GAGVSQSPSNKVTEKGKDVELRCDPISGHTALYWYRQSLGQGLEFLIYFQGNSAPDKSGLPSDRFSAERTGGSVSTLTIQRTQQEDSAVYLCASSLVIGGNWPNGYTFGSGTRLTVV.

Only a few counts were recorded for this clonotype. The genes are TRBV2 and TRBJ2-2, with D perhaps matching TRBD2 (6 bases). The CDR3 loop spans 15 amino acids. From germline, CDR1 is SNHLY and CDR2 FYNNEI. Trimming pared 10 bases from V and 3 bases from J, leaving 18 bases between. This chain's CDR3 is CATKETRVDTGELFF. The CDR3, as DNA: TGTGCCACCAAGGAGACTAGGGTTGACACCGGGGAGCTGTTTTTT.

This chain joins TRBV27 and TRBJ1-1; no clear D gene. V was shortened by 8 bases and J by 1 base, with 11 bases between the two germline ends. Germline V gives CDR1 MNHEY, CDR2 SMNVEV (reference sequence). This CDR3 is 13 amino acids long. DNA for the CDR3: TGTGCCAGCGGAGTAGGACCGAACACTGAAGCTTTCTTT. This encodes CASGVGPNTEAFF.

The V call is TRBV7-9, the J call TRBJ2-3; D might be TRBD1 (6 bases). CDR1 is SEHNR, CDR2 FQNEAQ, per germline (reference sequence). V gave up 4 bases and J gave up 2 bases, with 10 bases separating them. This CDR3 is built from 14 residues. The CDR3 nucleotides read TGTGCCAGCAGCTCCCGGACAGTCACAGATACGCAGTATTTT. Its protein is CASSSRTVTDTQYF.